This T cell receptor (beta chain) was retrieved from a study of cytomegalovirus exposure and HLA in healthy donors. Study summary: Most donors, approximately 82% of some 400 genotyped, fell in the Caucasian-associated ancestry cluster.

The PCR made use of 60 Vbeta and 13 Jbeta primers. The method was immunoSEQ multiplex PCR; TCRdb's version includes in-frame clones alone and lacks a portion of them. The top ten hold approximately 1.5% of the sample, which has 150,000 to 200,000 clones, about four fifths seen once. The CDR3 sequence is 14 residues long. Trimming removed 2 bases from V and 0 bases from J, with 6 bases in between. The germline V gene encodes CDR1 SGHRS and CDR2 YFSETQ. In regard to this clone: Its antigen is still unknown.

Study findings and constraints: Despite most TCR sequences being rare, some public TCRs occurred in many donors. In a later analysis, several top co-occurrence clusters appeared linked to parvovirus B19, influenza, CMV and Epstein-Barr virus. An analysis done earlier found most TCR beta V segments productive about 90% or about 30% of the time.

This clonotype was obtained from a male donor in good health and CMV-seronegative. The gene calls are TRBV5-1 and TRBJ1-3; D is perhaps TRBD1 (5 bases). Sample: PBMCs. Here the CDR3 reads CASSFTGSGNTIYF. The CDR3 DNA reads as TGCGCCAGCAGCTTCACAGGCTCTGGAAACACCATATATTTT.